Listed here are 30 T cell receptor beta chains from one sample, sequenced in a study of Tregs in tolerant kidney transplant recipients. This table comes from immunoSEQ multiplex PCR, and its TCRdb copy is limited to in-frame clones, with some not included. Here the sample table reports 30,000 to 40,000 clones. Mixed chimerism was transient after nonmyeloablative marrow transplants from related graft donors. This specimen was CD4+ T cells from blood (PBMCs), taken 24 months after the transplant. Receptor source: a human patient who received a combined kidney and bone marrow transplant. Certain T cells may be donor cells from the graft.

The CDR3: CASSSQQGAGNTIYF. The sequenced CDR3 bases are TGTGCCAGCAGCTCACAACAGGGAGCTGGAAACACC. The gene calls are TRBV7-2 and TRBJ1-3; D is perhaps TRBD1 (6 bases). The sequenced fragment ends 3 residues before the CDR3 boundary, so the rest is inferred from the germline J gene. V lost 4 bases, J lost 2 bases, and 12 bases lay in between. Germline loops: CDR1 SGHTA, CDR2 FQGNSA. This CDR3 contains 15 residues.

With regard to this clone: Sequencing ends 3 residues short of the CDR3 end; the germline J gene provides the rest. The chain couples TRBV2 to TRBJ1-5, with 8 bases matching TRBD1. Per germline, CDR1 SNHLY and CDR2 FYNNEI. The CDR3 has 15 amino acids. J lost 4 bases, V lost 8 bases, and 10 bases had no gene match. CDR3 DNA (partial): TGTGCCAGCCAAGGGGCCAGGGGGCTTAATCAGCCC. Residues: CASQGARGLNQP. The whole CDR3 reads CASQGARGLNQPQHF.

Partial CDR3 DNA: TGCAGTGCTCCGCAATCGACTAGCGGGAGGGCCTTGGGAGATACG. This codes for CSAPQSTSGRALGDT. In full, the CDR3 is CSAPQSTSGRALGDTQYF. The rearrangement links TRBV20-1 to TRBJ2-3; 14 bases are shared with TRBD2. The CDR3 end is not reached by the read, which stops 3 residues before it; the germline J gene fills it in. This CDR3 comprises 18 residues. The V segment lost 5 bases and the J segment 5 bases; nucleotides outside the gene matches: 15. Germline V gene lookup returns CDR1 DFQATT and CDR2 SNEGSKA (reference sequence).

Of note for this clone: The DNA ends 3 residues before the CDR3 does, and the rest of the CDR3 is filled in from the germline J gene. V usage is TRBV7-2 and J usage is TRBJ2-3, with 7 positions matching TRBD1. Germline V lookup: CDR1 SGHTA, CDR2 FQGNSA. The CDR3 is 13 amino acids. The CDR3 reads CASSLTDRASQYF. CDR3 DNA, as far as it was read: TGTGCCAGCAGCTTAACCGACAGGGCTTCG.

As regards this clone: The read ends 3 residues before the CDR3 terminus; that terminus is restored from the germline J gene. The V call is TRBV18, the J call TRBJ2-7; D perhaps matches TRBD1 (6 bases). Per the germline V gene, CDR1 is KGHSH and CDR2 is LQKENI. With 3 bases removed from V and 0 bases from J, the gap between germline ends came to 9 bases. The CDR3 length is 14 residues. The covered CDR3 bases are TGTGCCAGCTCACCCCGGGACAACTCCTACGAG. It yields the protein CASSPRDNSYE. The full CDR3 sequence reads CASSPRDNSYEQYF.

The sequenced part of the CDR3 DNA is TGTGCCAGCAGCGCGCCGACAGGGAACACCGGGGAG. Residues: CASSAPTGNTGE. The whole CDR3 protein is CASSAPTGNTGELFF. This chain links TRBV2 with TRBJ2-2, with a possible D match to TRBD1 (6 bases). Read data end 3 residues before the CDR3 end; the end is taken from the germline J gene. Trimming took 6 bases from V and 1 from J, leaving 12 bases between them. The CDR3 sequence is 15 residues long. Germline loops: CDR1 SNHLY, CDR2 FYNNEI.

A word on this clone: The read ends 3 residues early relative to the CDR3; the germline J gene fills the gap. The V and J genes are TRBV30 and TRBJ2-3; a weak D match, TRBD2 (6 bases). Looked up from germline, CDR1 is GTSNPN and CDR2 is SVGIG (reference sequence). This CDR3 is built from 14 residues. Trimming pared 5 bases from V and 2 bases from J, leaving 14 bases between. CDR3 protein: CAWGRGGVTDTQYF. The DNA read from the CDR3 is TGTGCCTGGGGCCGAGGAGGGGTCACAGATACG. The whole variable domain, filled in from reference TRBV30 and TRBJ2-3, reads SQTIHQWPATLVQPVGSPLSLECTVEGTSNPNLYWYRQAAGRGLQLLFYSVGIGQISSEVPQNLSASRPQDRQFILSSKKLLLSDSGFYLCAWGRGGVTDTQYFGPGTRLTVL.

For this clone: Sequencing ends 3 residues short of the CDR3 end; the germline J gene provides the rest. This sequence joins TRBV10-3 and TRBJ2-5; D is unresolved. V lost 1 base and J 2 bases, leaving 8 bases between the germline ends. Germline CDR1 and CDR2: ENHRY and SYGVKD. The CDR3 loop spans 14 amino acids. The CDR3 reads CAISEWAGQETQYF. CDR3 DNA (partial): TGTGCCATCAGTGAGTGGGCAGGTCAAGAGACC.

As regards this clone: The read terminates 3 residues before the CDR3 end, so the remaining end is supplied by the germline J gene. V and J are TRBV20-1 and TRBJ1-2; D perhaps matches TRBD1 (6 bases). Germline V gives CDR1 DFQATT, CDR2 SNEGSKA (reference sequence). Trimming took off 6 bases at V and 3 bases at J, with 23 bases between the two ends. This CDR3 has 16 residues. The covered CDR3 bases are TGCAGTGCCCTCCGGGACACGGGAGGTGGTGACTATGGC. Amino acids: CSALRDTGGGDYG. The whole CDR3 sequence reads CSALRDTGGGDYGYTF.

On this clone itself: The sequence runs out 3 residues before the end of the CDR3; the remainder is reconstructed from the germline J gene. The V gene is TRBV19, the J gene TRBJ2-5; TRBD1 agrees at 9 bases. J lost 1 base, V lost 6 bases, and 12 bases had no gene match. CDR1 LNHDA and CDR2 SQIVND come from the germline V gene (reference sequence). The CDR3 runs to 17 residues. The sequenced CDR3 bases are TGTGCCAGTAGCTCCCTGAGACAGGGGGATCGCCAAGAGACC. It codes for CASSSLRQGDRQET. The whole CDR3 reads CASSSLRQGDRQETQYF.

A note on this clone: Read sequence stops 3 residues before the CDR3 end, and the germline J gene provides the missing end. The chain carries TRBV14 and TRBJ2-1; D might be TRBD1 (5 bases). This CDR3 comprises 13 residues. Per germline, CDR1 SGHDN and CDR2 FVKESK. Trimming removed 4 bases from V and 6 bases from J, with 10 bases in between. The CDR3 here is CASSPQGFNEQFF. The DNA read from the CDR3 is TGTGCCAGCAGCCCCCAGGGTTTCAATGAG.

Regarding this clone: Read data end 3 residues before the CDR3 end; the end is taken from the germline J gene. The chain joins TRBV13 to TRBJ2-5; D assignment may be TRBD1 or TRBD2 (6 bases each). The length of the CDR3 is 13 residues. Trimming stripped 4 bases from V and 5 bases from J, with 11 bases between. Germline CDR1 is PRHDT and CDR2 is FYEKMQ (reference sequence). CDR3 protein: CASSSQGRETQYF. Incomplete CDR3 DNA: TGTGCCAGCAGCTCCCAGGGGAGGGAGACC.

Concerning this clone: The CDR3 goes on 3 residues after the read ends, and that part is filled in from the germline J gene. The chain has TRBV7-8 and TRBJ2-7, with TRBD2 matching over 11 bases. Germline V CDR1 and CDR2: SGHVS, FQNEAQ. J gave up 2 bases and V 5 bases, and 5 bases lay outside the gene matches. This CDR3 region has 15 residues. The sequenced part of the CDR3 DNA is TGTGCCAGCAGCCATGGGACTAGCGGTACCTACGAG. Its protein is CASSHGTSGTYE. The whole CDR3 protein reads CASSHGTSGTYEQYF. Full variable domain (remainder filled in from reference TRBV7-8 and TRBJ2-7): GAGVSQSPRYKVAKRGQDVALRCDPISGHVSLFWYQQALGQGPEFLTYFQNEAQLDKSGLPSDRFFAERPEGSVSTLKIQRTQQEDSAVYLCASSHGTSGTYEQYFGPGTRLTVT.

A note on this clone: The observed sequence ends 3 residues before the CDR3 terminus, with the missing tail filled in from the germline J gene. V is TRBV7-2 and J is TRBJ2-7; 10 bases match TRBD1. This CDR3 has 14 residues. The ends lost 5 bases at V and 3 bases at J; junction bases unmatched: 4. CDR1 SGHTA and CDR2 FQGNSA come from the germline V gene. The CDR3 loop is CASSPRTGGYEQYF. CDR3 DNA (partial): TGTGCCAGCAGCCCCCGGACAGGGGGCTACGAG.

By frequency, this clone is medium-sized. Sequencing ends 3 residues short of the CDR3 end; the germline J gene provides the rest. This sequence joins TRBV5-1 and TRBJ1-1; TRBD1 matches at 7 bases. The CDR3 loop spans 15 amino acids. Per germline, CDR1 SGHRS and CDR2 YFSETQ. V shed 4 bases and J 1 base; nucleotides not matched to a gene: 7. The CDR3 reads CASSNQGQSNTEAFF. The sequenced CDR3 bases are TGCGCCAGCAGCAACCAGGGACAGTCGAACACTGAA. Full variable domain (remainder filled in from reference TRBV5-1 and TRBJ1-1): KAGVTQTPRYLIKTRGQQVTLSCSPISGHRSVSWYQQTPGQGLQFLFEYFSETQRNKGNFPGRFSGRQFSNSRSEMNVSTLELGDSALYLCASSNQGQSNTEAFFGQGTRLTVV.

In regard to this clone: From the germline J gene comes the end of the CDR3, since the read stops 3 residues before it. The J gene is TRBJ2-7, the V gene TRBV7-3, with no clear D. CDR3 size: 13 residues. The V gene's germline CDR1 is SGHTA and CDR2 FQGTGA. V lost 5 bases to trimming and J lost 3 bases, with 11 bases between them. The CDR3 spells CASSLISGYEQYF. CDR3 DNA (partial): TGTGCCAGCAGCCTCATTTCGGGCTACGAG.

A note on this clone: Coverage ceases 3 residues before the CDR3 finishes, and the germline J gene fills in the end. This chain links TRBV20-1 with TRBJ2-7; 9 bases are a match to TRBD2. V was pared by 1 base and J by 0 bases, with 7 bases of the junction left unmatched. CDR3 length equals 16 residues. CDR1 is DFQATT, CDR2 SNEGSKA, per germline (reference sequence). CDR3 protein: CSARGGVSGSSYEQYF. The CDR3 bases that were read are TGCAGTGCTAGAGGCGGGGTTAGCGGGAGCTCCTACGAG.

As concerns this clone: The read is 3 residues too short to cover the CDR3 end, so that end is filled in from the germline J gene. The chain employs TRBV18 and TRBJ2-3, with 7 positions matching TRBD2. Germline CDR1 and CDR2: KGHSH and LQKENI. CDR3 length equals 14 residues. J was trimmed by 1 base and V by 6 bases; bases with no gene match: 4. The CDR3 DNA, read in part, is TGTGCCAGCTCCCCGAGCGGGGGCACAGATACG. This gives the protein CASSPSGGTDT. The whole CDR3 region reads CASSPSGGTDTQYF.

CDR3 protein: CAIRGEPGQGPYEQYF. The CDR3 DNA, read in part, is TGTGCCATCAGGGGTGAACCGGGACAGGGGCCATACGAG. The chain uses TRBV10-3 and TRBJ2-7; 10 nucleotides agree with TRBD1. Coverage ceases 3 residues before the CDR3 finishes, and the germline J gene fills in the end. The ends lost 6 bases at V and 4 bases at J; junction bases unmatched: 12. The CDR3 runs to 16 residues. Germline V CDR1 and CDR2: ENHRY, SYGVKD.

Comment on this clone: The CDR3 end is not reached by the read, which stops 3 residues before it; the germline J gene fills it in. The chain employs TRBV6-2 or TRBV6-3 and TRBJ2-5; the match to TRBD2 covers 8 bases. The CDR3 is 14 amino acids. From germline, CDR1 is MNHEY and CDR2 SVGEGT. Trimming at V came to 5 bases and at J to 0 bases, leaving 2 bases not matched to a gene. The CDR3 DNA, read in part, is TGTGCCAGCAGTGTAGCGGGATACCAAGAGACC. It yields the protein CASSVAGYQET. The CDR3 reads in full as CASSVAGYQETQYF.

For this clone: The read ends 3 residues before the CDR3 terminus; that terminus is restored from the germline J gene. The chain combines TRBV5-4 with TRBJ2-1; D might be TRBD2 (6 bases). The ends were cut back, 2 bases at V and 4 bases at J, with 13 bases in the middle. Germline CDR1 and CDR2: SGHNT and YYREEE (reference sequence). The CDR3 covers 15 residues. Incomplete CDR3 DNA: TGTGCCAGCAGCTTCGGCGGGATAAAGTACAATGAG. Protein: CASSFGGIKYNE. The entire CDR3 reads CASSFGGIKYNEQFF.

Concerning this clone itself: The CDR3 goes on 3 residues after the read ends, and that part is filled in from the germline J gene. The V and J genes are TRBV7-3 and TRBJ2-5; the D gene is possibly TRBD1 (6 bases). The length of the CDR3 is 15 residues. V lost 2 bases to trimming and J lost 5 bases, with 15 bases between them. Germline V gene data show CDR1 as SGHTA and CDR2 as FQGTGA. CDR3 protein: CASSLGQGRGETQYF. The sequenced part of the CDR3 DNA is TGTGCCAGCAGCTTAGGGCAGGGGCGCGGGGAGACC.

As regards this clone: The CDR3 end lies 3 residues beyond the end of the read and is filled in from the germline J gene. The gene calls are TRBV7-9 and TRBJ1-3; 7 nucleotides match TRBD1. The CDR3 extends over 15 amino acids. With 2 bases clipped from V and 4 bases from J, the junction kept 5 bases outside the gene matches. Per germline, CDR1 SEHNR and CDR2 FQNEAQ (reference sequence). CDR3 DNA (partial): TGTGCCAGCAGCTTATCTACAGGGGTAGGAAACACC. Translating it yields CASSLSTGVGNT. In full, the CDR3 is CASSLSTGVGNTIYF.

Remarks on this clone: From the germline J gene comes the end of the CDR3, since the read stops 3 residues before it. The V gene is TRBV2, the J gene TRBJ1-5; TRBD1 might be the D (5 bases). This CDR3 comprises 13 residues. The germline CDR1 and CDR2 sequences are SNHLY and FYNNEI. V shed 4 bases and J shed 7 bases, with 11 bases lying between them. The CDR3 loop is CASSVGVGQPQHF. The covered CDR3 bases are TGTGCCAGCAGTGTAGGGGTCGGCCAGCCC.

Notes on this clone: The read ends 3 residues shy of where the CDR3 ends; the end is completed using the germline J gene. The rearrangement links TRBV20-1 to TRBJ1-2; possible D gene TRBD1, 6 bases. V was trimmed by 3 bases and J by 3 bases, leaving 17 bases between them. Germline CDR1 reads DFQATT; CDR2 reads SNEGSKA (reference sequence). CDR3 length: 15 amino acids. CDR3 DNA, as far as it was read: TGCAGTGCTAGGACGGGACATCTCCTCTACTATGGC. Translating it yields CSARTGHLLYYG. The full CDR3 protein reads CSARTGHLLYYGYTF.

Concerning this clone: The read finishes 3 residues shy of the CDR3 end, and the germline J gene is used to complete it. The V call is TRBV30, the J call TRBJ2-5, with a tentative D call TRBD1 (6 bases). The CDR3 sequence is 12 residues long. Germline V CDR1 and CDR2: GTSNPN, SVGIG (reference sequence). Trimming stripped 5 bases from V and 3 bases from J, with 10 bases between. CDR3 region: CAWAYREETQYF. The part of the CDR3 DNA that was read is TGTGCCTGGGCCTACAGGGAAGAGACC.

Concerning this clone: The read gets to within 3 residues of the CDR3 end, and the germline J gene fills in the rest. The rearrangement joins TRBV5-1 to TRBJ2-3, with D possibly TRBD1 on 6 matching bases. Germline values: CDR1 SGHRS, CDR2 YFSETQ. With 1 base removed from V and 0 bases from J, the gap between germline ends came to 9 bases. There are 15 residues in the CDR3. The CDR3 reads CASSLPQGSTDTQYF. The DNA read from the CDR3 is TGCGCCAGCAGCTTGCCCCAGGGGAGCACAGATACG.

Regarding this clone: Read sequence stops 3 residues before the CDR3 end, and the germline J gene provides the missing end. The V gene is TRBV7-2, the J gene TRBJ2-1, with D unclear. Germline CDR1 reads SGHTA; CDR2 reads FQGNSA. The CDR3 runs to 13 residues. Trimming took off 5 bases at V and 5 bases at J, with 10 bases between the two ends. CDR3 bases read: TGTGCCAGCAGCGCTACCGTCCACAATGAG. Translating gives CASSATVHNE. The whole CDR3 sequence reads CASSATVHNEQFF.

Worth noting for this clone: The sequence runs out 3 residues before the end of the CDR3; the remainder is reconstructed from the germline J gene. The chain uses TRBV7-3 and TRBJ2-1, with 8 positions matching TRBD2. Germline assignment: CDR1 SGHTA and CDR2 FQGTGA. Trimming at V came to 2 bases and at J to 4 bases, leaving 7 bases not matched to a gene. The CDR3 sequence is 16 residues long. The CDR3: CASSLGVAGHYNEQFF. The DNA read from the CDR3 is TGTGCCAGCAGCTTAGGAGTAGCGGGACATTACAATGAG.

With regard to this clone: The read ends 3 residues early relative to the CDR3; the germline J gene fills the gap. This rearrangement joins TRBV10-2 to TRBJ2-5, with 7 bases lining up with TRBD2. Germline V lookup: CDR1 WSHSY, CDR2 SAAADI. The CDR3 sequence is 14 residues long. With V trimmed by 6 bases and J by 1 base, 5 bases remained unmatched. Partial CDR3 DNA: TGCGCCAGCAGACCGGGACTAACCCAAGAGACC. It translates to CASRPGLTQET. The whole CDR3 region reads CASRPGLTQETQYF.